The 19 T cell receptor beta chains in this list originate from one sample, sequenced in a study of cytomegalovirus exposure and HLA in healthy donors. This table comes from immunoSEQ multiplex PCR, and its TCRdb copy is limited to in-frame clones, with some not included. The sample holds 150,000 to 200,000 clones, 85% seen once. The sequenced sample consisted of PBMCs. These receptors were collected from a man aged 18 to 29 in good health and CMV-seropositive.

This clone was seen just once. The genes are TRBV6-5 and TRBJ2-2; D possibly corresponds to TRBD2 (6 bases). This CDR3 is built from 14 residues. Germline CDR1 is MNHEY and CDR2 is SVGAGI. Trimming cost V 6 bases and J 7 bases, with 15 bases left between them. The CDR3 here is CASSHADGGGELFF. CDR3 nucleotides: TGTGCCAGCAGCCATGCAGACGGGGGCGGGGAGCTGTTTTTT.

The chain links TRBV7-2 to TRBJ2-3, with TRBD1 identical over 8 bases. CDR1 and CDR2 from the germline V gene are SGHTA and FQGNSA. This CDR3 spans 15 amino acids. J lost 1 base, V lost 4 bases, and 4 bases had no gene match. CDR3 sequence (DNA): TGTGCCAGCAGCTACCAGGGGGCCCGCACAGATACGCAGTATTTT. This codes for CASSYQGARTDTQYF.

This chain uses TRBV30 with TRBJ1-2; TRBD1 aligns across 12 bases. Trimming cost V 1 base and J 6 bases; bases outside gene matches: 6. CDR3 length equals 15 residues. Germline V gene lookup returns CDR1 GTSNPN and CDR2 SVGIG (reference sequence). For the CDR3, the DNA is TGTGCCTGGAGTGCAGGGACAGGGGGCAGAGATGGCTACACCTTC. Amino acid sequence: CAWSAGTGGRDGYTF.

CDR3 sequence reads: CASTIQQTEQYF. CDR3 in DNA: TGTGCCAGCACGATCCAACAGACCGAGCAGTACTTC. The V gene is TRBV2, the J gene TRBJ2-7; D is unresolved. Germline V CDR1 and CDR2: SNHLY, FYNNEI. The CDR3 has 12 residues. Trimming stripped 7 bases from V and 6 bases from J, with 13 bases between.

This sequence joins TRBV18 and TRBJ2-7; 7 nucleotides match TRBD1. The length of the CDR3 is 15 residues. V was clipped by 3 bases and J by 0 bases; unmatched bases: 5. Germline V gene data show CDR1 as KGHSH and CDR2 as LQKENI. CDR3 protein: CASSPRQGRSYEQYF. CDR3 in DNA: TGTGCCAGCTCACCCAGACAGGGCCGCTCCTACGAGCAGTACTTC. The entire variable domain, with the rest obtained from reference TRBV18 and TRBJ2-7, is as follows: NAGVMQNPRHLVRRRGQEARLRCSPMKGHSHVYWYRQLPEEGLKFMVYLQKENIIDESGMPKERFSAEFPKEGPSILRIQQVVRGDSAAYFCASSPRQGRSYEQYFGPGTRLTVT.

CDR3 DNA sequence: TGTGCCAGCAGTTTAATAGCGGCAGATACGCAGTATTTT. It encodes CASSLIAADTQYF. The chain couples TRBV28 to TRBJ2-3; perhaps TRBD2 as D (6 bases). V dropped 2 bases and J dropped 4 bases, with 7 bases sitting between them. The CDR3 has 13 amino acids. Germline-derived CDR1 and CDR2 are MDHEN and SYDVKM. Supplemented by reference TRBV28 and TRBJ2-3, the full variable domain reads DVKVTQSSRYLVKRTGEKVFLECVQDMDHENMFWYRQDPGLGLRLIYFSYDVKMKEKGDIPEGYSVSREKKERFSLILESASTNQTSMYLCASSLIAADTQYFGPGTRLTVL.

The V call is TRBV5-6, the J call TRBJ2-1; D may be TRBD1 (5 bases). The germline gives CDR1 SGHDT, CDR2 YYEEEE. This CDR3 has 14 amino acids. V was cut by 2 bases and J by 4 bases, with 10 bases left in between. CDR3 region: CASSFRELYNEQFF. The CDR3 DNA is TGTGCCAGCAGCTTCAGGGAATTGTACAATGAGCAGTTCTTC.

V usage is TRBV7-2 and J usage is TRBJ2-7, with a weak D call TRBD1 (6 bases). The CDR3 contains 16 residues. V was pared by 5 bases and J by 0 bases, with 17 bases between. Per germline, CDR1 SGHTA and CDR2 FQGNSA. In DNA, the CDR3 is TGTGCCAGCAGCGTAGGGTTGGGGGCCAGCTCCTACGAGCAGTACTTC. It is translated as CASSVGLGASSYEQYF.

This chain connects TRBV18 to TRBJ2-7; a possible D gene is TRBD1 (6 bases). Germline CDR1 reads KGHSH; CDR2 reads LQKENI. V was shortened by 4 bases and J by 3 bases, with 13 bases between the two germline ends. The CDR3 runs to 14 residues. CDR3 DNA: TGTGCCAGCTCACTTCCAGGGGTAGTCTACGAGCAGTACTTC. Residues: CASSLPGVVYEQYF.

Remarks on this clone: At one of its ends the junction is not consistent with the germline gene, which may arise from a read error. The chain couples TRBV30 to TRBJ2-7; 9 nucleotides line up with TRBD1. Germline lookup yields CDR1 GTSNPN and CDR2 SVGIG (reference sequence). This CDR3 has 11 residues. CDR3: CAWSSPGQGCF. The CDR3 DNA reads TGTGCCTGGAGTAGTCCGGGACAGGGTTGCTTC. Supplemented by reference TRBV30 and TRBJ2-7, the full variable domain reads SQTIHQWPATLVQPVGSPLSLECTVEGTSNPNLYWYRQAAGRGLQLLFYSVGIGQISSEVPQNLSASRPQDRQFILSSKKLLLSDSGFYLCAWSSPGQGCFGPGTRLTVT.

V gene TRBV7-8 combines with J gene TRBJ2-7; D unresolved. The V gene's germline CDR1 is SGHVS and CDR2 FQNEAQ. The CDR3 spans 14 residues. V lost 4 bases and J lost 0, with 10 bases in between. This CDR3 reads CASSSSYSSYEQYF. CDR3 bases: TGTGCCAGCAGCTCCTCTTACAGCTCCTACGAGCAGTACTTC.

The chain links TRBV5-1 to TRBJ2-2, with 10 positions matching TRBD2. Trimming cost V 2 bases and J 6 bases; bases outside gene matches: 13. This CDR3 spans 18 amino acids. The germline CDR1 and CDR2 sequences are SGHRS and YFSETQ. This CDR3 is CASSLKGVAGGNAGELFF. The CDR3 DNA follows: TGCGCCAGCAGCTTAAAGGGAGTAGCGGGAGGTAATGCCGGGGAGCTGTTTTTT.

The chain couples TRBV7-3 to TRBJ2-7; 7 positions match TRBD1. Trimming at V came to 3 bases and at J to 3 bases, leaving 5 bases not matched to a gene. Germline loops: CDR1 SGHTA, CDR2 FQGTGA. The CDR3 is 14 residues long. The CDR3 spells CASSFGQGVYEQYF. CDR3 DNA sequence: TGTGCCAGCAGCTTCGGCCAGGGGGTCTACGAGCAGTACTTC.

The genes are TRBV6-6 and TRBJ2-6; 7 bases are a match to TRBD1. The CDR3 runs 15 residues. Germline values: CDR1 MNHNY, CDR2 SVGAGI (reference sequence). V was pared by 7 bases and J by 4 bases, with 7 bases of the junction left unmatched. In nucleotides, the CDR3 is TGTGCCAGCACCCGAACAGGGGCCGGGGCCAACGTCCTGACTTTC. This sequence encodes CASTRTGAGANVLTF.

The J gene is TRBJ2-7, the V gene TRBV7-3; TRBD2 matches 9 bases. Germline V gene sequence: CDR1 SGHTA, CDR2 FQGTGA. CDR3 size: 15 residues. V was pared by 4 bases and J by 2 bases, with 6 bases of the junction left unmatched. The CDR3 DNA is TGTGCCAGCAGCTCCGCGGTAGCGGGGGCCTACGAGCAGTACTTC. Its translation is CASSSAVAGAYEQYF.

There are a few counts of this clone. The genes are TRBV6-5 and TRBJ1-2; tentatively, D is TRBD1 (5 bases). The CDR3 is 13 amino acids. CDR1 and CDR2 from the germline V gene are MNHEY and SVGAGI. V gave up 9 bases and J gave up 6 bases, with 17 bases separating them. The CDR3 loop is CASSAGRGNGYTF. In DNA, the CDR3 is TGTGCCAGTTCGGCAGGGAGGGGTAATGGCTACACCTTC.

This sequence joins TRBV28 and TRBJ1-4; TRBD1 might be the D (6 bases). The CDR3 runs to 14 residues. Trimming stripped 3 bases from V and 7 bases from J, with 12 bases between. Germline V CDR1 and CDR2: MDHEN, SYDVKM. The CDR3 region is CASSFGGAAEKLFF. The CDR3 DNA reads TGTGCCAGCAGTTTTGGGGGGGCTGCTGAAAAACTGTTTTTT.

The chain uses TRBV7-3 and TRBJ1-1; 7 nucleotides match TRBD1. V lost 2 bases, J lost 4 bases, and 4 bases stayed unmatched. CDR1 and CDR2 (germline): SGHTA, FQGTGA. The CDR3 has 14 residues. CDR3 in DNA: TGTGCCAGCAGCTTAGGGTACAGGGGCACTGAAGCTTTCTTT. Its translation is CASSLGYRGTEAFF.

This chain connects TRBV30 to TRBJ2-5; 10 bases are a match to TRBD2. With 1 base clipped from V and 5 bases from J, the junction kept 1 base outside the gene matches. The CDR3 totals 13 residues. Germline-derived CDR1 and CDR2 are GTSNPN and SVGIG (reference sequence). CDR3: CAWSGAGGETQYF. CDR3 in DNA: TGTGCCTGGAGTGGAGCGGGGGGGGAGACCCAGTACTTC.